A single sample gave rise to the 14 T cell receptor beta chains below, sequenced in a study of blood T cell repertoires in COVID-19. TCRdb keeps only in-frame clones here, not all; method: immunoSEQ multiplex PCR. The sample has approximately 30,000 clones; about 80% are singletons. Material: peripheral blood. The receptors derive from an older man with acute or convalescent COVID-19.

The chain has TRBV18 and TRBJ1-1; TRBD1 matches at 9 bases. The CDR3 has 15 amino acids. CDR1 and CDR2 from the germline V gene are KGHSH and LQKENI. Germline trimming cut 4 bases from V and 7 bases from J; bases unmatched to any gene: 10. The CDR3 loop is CASSRTGTGIGEAFF. The CDR3 region has the DNA TGTGCCAGCTCACGAACCGGGACAGGGATTGGTGAAGCTTTCTTT.

The chain is built from TRBV28 and TRBJ1-5; 9 bases are a match to TRBD1. The CDR3 length is 15 residues. With V trimmed by 4 bases and J by 7 bases, 8 bases remained unmatched. Germline CDR1 is MDHEN and CDR2 is SYDVKM. CDR3 loop: CASSYIQGAGQPQHF. DNA of the CDR3: TGTGCCAGCAGTTATATACAGGGGGCTGGACAGCCCCAGCATTTT. Combining the CDR3 with reference TRBV28 and TRBJ1-5 gives the whole variable domain DVKVTQSSRYLVKRTGEKVFLECVQDMDHENMFWYRQDPGLGLRLIYFSYDVKMKEKGDIPEGYSVSREKKERFSLILESASTNQTSMYLCASSYIQGAGQPQHFGDGTRLSIL.

V gene TRBV27 combines with J gene TRBJ1-2; 7 nucleotides line up with TRBD1. J gave up 4 bases and V 3 bases, and 8 bases lay outside the gene matches. The CDR3 sequence is 15 residues long. Germline CDR1 and CDR2: MNHEY and SMNVEV (reference sequence). The CDR3 is CASSFSGTDLYGYTF. The CDR3 bases are TGTGCCAGCAGTTTCTCCGGGACAGACCTCTATGGCTACACCTTC.

The chain has TRBV27 and TRBJ2-5; D gene ambiguous. This CDR3 has 15 amino acids. The germline V gene encodes CDR1 MNHEY and CDR2 SMNVEV (reference sequence). V dropped 5 bases and J dropped 2 bases, with 15 bases sitting between them. This chain's CDR3 is CASSTLPNSQETQYF. CDR3 nucleotides: TGTGCCAGCAGTACGTTACCTAACTCGCAAGAGACCCAGTACTTC.

The rearrangement links TRBV7-9 to TRBJ1-2; D is perhaps TRBD1 (5 bases). The germline CDR1 and CDR2 sequences are SEHNR and FQNEAQ (reference sequence). V gave up 0 bases and J gave up 2 bases, with 7 bases separating them. The CDR3 has 14 amino acids. The CDR3 region has the DNA TGTGCCAGCAGCTTAGCCCCAGGGAACTATGGCTACACCTTC. Translating it yields CASSLAPGNYGYTF. The full variable domain, completed using reference TRBV7-9 and TRBJ1-2, is DTGVSQNPRHKITKRGQNVTFRCDPISEHNRLYWYRQTLGQGPEFLTYFQNEAQLEKSRLLSDRFSAERPKGSFSTLEIQRTEQGDSAMYLCASSLAPGNYGYTFGSGTRLTVV.

V usage is TRBV19 and J usage is TRBJ2-3; 11 bases are a match to TRBD2. The V gene's germline CDR1 is LNHDA and CDR2 SQIVND (reference sequence). The CDR3 is 15 residues long. V was clipped by 0 bases and J by 12 bases; unmatched bases: 8. The CDR3: CASSIDEGTSGHQYF. CDR3 in DNA: TGTGCCAGTAGTATAGATGAGGGGACTAGCGGTCACCAGTATTTT.

The rearrangement links TRBV12-3 or TRBV12-4 to TRBJ2-5; the D gene is possibly TRBD1 (5 bases). V was cut by 5 bases and J by 7 bases, with 8 bases left in between. CDR3 size: 11 residues. The CDR3 reads CASSVTGTQYF. The CDR3 bases are TGTGCCAGCAGTGTAACAGGGACCCAGTACTTC.

This clone is deemed medium-sized. The sample holds other DNA sequences that translate to the same CDR3. CDR3 protein: CASSQETGNQPQHF. CDR3 nucleotides: TGCGCCAGCAGCCAAGAAACAGGGAATCAGCCCCAGCATTTT. The V and J genes are TRBV4-1 and TRBJ1-5; maybe TRBD1 (6 bases). V was trimmed by 0 bases and J by 4 bases, leaving 7 bases between them. Germline CDR1 reads MGHRA; CDR2 reads YSYEKL. The CDR3 contains 14 residues.

The chain couples TRBV19 to TRBJ2-2, with TRBD2 identical over 10 bases. There are 16 residues in the CDR3. The trim removed 5 bases at V and 6 bases at J, leaving 9 bases unmatched. The V gene's germline CDR1 is LNHDA and CDR2 SQIVND (reference sequence). The CDR3 DNA sequence: TGTGCCAGTAGTGGAGCGGGAGGGACGCGAGCCGGGGAGCTGTTTTTT. Amino acid sequence: CASSGAGGTRAGELFF. Together with reference TRBV19 and TRBJ2-2, the CDR3 gives the full variable domain: DGGITQSPKYLFRKEGQNVTLSCEQNLNHDAMYWYRQDPGQGLRLIYYSQIVNDFQKGDIAEGYSVSREKKESFPLTVTSAQKNPTAFYLCASSGAGGTRAGELFFGEGSRLTVL.

The chain is built from TRBV6-2 or TRBV6-3 and TRBJ2-2, with 7 bases matching TRBD1. The CDR3 covers 16 residues. Germline values: CDR1 MNHEY, CDR2 SVGEGT. With 5 bases clipped from V and 1 base from J, the junction kept 7 bases outside the gene matches. CDR3: CASSTLDRKNTGELFF. The CDR3 bases are TGTGCCAGCAGTACATTGGACAGGAAGAACACCGGGGAGCTGTTTTTT.

The chain joins TRBV6-5 to TRBJ2-5, with D uncertain. The CDR3 runs 13 residues. Germline CDR1 reads MNHEY; CDR2 reads SVGAGI. V lost 10 bases, J lost 3 bases, and 15 bases lay in between. The DNA of the CDR3 is TGTGCCACCCTTTGGGCAGGTGAAGAGACCCAGTACTTC. Translation: CATLWAGEETQYF.

This chain connects TRBV28 to TRBJ1-2; no clear D. CDR3 length equals 14 residues. V was cut by 7 bases and J by 1 base, with 13 bases left in between. The V gene's germline CDR1 is MDHEN and CDR2 SYDVKM. CDR3 residues: CASKGVLSNYGYTF. The CDR3 nucleotides read TGTGCCAGCAAAGGAGTCCTAAGTAACTATGGCTACACCTTC.

Only one count was recorded for this clone. The rearrangement links TRBV4-1 to TRBJ2-3; possible D gene TRBD2, 6 bases. This CDR3 is 17 amino acids long. Germline V gene lookup returns CDR1 MGHRA and CDR2 YSYEKL. Trimming pared 4 bases from V and 4 bases from J, leaving 21 bases between. CDR3 nucleotide sequence: TGCGCCAGCAGCCTCCAGCAGAGAACCACTAGCCCAGATACGCAGTATTTT. Protein: CASSLQQRTTSPDTQYF.

The rearrangement uses TRBV2 and TRBJ2-2; TRBD1 agrees at 9 bases. This CDR3 spans 14 amino acids. V gave up 6 bases and J gave up 3 bases; unmatched junction bases: 2. Per germline, CDR1 SNHLY and CDR2 FYNNEI. The CDR3 DNA sequence: TGTGCCAGCAGGTGGGACAGGGACACCGGGGAGCTGTTTTTT. Translated: CASRWDRDTGELFF.